The clone carrying this T cell receptor beta chain was detected only a few times. As yet, its antigen is unknown. This entry comes from a study of cytomegalovirus exposure and HLA in healthy donors. Primers included in the PCR were 60 Vbeta and 13 Jbeta primers. Some clones are missing from TCRdb's copy, which holds only in-frame ones; the method was immunoSEQ multiplex PCR. The table shows under 250,000 clones, with approximately 85% occurring only once. Regarding the study as a whole: The classifier reportedly diagnosed cytomegalovirus status with high sensitivity and specificity. In an earlier analysis, about 87% or about 30%: the productive usage of most TCR beta V segments. Later analysis identified a missense DCLRE1C variant that was linked to TCR beta V- and J-gene trimming.

The sequence was obtained from a woman in her thirties or forties in good health and CMV-seronegative. Specimen: PBMCs.

CDR3 sequence: CASSLVGETQYF. Written as DNA, the CDR3 is TGTGCCAGCAGCTTAGTCGGAGAGACCCAGTACTTC. This rearrangement joins TRBV7-2 to TRBJ2-5, with no clear D. The CDR3 totals 12 residues. The germline gives CDR1 SGHTA, CDR2 FQGNSA. Between the trimmed V and J ends, which lost 1 base and 4 bases, there was a span of 4 bases.